The T cell receptor beta chain described here comes from a study of T-cell memory formation after mild COVID-19. Findings of the study overall: That cross-reactive memory joined was suggested by some responding clones appearing in pre-infection memory.

V lost 7 bases, J lost 7 bases, and 17 bases lay in between. The CDR3 totals 14 residues. Germline CDR1 and CDR2: DFQATT and SNEGSKA (reference sequence). Using its own MiXCR run on the 5' RACE reads, TCRdb lists one record per CDR3 protein. The table has about 560,000 distinct CDR3 sequences, less than 25% seen once. About this clonotype itself: The antigen is undetermined.

The receptor's source is an adult woman who had mild COVID-19 (a few samples of this study predate the infection). Cell type and time point are not known. Material for sequencing was PBMCs or a T cell subset sorted from them (not recorded which). This chain joins TRBV20-1 and TRBJ1-6, with D possibly TRBD1 on 6 matching bases. Here the CDR3 reads CSVSRQVSNSPLHF. DNA for the CDR3: TGCAGTGTATCGAGACAGGTCTCAAATTCACCCCTCCACTTT.